The 32 T cell receptor beta chains given below trace back to one sample, sequenced in a study of T cells in localized non-small cell lung cancer. Data came from immunoSEQ multiplex PCR; TCRdb stores just in-frame clones and leaves some out. Of 15,000 to 20,000 clones listed, 75% to 90% are singletons. The specimen comprised peripheral blood, sampled before any cancer treatment. The receptors derive from a male donor at least 60 years old with stage II squamous cell lung carcinoma.

The CDR3 bases are TGTGCCAGCAGTTTGGAGGGCCCCTCCTACGAGCAGTACTTC. Its protein product is CASSLEGPSYEQYF. The chain has TRBV6-5 and TRBJ2-7; D may be TRBD2 (6 bases). CDR1 MNHEY and CDR2 SVGAGI come from the germline V gene. V was cut by 4 bases and J by 0 bases, with 10 bases left in between. The CDR3 spans 14 residues.

The chain couples TRBV5-1 to TRBJ2-5; TRBD1 aligns across 8 bases. Germline trimming cut 4 bases from V and 3 bases from J; bases unmatched to any gene: 8. Germline assignment: CDR1 SGHRS and CDR2 YFSETQ. This CDR3 contains 15 residues. For the CDR3, the DNA is TGCGCCAGCAGCAGGGGACAGACAGGGGAAGAGACCCAGTACTTC. Protein sequence: CASSRGQTGEETQYF.

The chain has TRBV18 and TRBJ2-1; D remains unclear. The CDR3 spans 16 residues. Trimming removed 0 bases at V and 5 bases at J, with 14 bases between. Germline lookup yields CDR1 KGHSH and CDR2 LQKENI. DNA of the CDR3: TGTGCCAGCTCACCACCGACAACCTTCAAGGACAATGAGCAGTTCTTC. It yields the protein CASSPPTTFKDNEQFF.

The chain carries TRBV9 and TRBJ1-5; TRBD1 agrees at 12 bases. J gave up 7 bases and V 5 bases, and 4 bases lay outside the gene matches. Germline CDR1 reads SGDLS; CDR2 reads YYNGEE. The CDR3 spans 14 residues. The CDR3 reads CASSAGTGGQPQHF. The CDR3 DNA reads as TGTGCCAGCAGTGCCGGGACAGGGGGCCAGCCCCAGCATTTT.

This clone was seen just once. The chain carries TRBV5-5 and TRBJ2-7; D may match TRBD1 or TRBD2 (6 bases each). Germline V gene data show CDR1 as SGHKS and CDR2 as YYEKEE (reference sequence). V was cut by 0 bases and J by 0 bases, with 10 bases left in between. The length of the CDR3 is 15 residues. The chain's CDR3 is CASSLGGGSSYEQYF. The CDR3 DNA sequence: TGTGCCAGCAGCTTGGGAGGGGGGAGCTCCTACGAGCAGTACTTC.

This chain joins TRBV29-1 and TRBJ2-3, with TRBD2 matching over 13 bases. This CDR3 comprises 15 residues. V was clipped by 7 bases and J by 5 bases; unmatched bases: 9. CDR1 is SQVTM, CDR2 ANQGSEA, per germline. The CDR3 reads CSGTGLAGVVDTQYF. CDR3 DNA sequence: TGCAGCGGGACTGGACTAGCGGGAGTTGTAGATACGCAGTATTTT.

The gene calls are TRBV30 and TRBJ2-7; D unclear. Trimming left V 3 bases short and J 0 bases short, with 12 bases between. Germline values: CDR1 GTSNPN, CDR2 SVGIG (reference sequence). This CDR3 has 14 residues. CDR3 DNA sequence: TGTGCCTGGAGCGGGCGACCTTCCTCCTACGAGCAGTACTTC. This gives the protein CAWSGRPSSYEQYF.

The V call is TRBV19, the J call TRBJ2-7; D is possibly TRBD1 or TRBD2 (5 bases each). Germline V gene data show CDR1 as LNHDA and CDR2 as SQIVND (reference sequence). This CDR3 has 13 amino acids. V shed 6 bases and J shed 5 bases, with 14 bases lying between them. The CDR3, as DNA: TGTGCCAGTAGGGAGAGGGGTAAGGACGAGCAGTACTTC. It codes for CASRERGKDEQYF.

The chain employs TRBV7-3 and TRBJ2-2, with TRBD2 matching 10 bases. Germline trimming cut 4 bases from V and 2 bases from J; bases unmatched to any gene: 10. The CDR3 contains 18 residues. The germline gives CDR1 SGHTA, CDR2 FQGTGA. In DNA form, the CDR3 reads TGTGCCAGCAGCTCTCGGGCTAGCGGGAGTACAAACACCGGGGAGCTGTTTTTT. Translating it yields CASSSRASGSTNTGELFF.

The chain has TRBV18 and TRBJ1-2; D ambiguous. Germline V gene data show CDR1 as KGHSH and CDR2 as LQKENI. CDR3 length: 16 residues. Trimming took off 0 bases at V and 5 bases at J, with 16 bases between the two ends. The chain's CDR3 is CASSPPDFGQPYGYTF. The DNA of the CDR3 is TGTGCCAGCTCACCACCGGACTTTGGTCAGCCTTATGGCTACACCTTC.

The chain is built from TRBV30 and TRBJ2-1; 11 nucleotides line up with TRBD2. With V trimmed by 1 base and J by 9 bases, 17 bases remained unmatched. Germline values: CDR1 GTSNPN, CDR2 SVGIG (reference sequence). The CDR3 is 18 residues long. The CDR3 sequence: CAWSGTSGHLPQAVEQFF. For the CDR3, the DNA is TGTGCCTGGAGTGGGACTAGCGGGCACCTCCCGCAAGCAGTTGAGCAGTTCTTC.

This sequence joins TRBV11-2 and TRBJ2-7; D is possibly TRBD1 (5 bases). Germline CDR1 is SGHAT and CDR2 is FQNNGV. CDR3 length equals 13 residues. Trimming cost V 5 bases and J 1 base, with 9 bases left between them. Here the CDR3 reads CASSLTDSYEQYF. DNA of the CDR3: TGTGCCAGCAGCCTGACAGATTCCTACGAGCAGTACTTC.

The chain is built from TRBV28 and TRBJ2-5, with 7 bases lining up with TRBD1. V shed 2 bases and J 2 bases; nucleotides not matched to a gene: 11. This CDR3 comprises 17 residues. CDR1 MDHEN and CDR2 SYDVKM come from the germline V gene. The CDR3 DNA reads TGTGCCAGCAGTTTACCCCTCACAGGGGCCTTACAAGAGACCCAGTACTTC. As protein: CASSLPLTGALQETQYF.

V gene TRBV5-1 combines with J gene TRBJ2-7, with 7 bases aligning to TRBD2. This CDR3 spans 17 amino acids. V shed 3 bases, J shed 2 bases, and the junction held 14 bases outside the gene matches. Looked up from germline, CDR1 is SGHRS and CDR2 is YFSETQ. CDR3 in amino acids: CASSWVTSSDRTYEQYF. CDR3 nucleotides: TGCGCCAGCAGCTGGGTGACTAGCAGCGATCGGACCTACGAGCAGTACTTC.

The chain employs TRBV11-1 and TRBJ2-1; TRBD2 matches 7 bases. Germline loops: CDR1 SGHAT, CDR2 FQDESV (reference sequence). The J segment lost 7 bases and the V segment lost 2 bases, leaving 5 bases of the junction unmatched. The CDR3 totals 14 residues. The CDR3 sequence is CASSLMPGGNEQFF. DNA for the CDR3: TGTGCCAGCAGCTTAATGCCCGGGGGGAATGAGCAGTTCTTC.

The chain uses TRBV27 and TRBJ1-5, with D possibly being TRBD1 (6 bases). Germline CDR1 MNHEY, CDR2 SMNVEV (reference sequence). This CDR3 is built from 16 residues. Trimming took off 1 base at V and 3 bases at J, with 13 bases between the two ends. The CDR3 loop reads CASSLWGGVNNQPQHF. In DNA form, the CDR3 reads TGTGCCAGCAGTTTATGGGGGGGCGTTAACAATCAGCCCCAGCATTTT.

The chain combines TRBV7-9 with TRBJ2-1; no definite D call. The CDR3 is 14 residues long. The V end was cut by 5 bases, the J end by 6 bases, with 14 bases between. Germline V gene sequence: CDR1 SEHNR, CDR2 FQNEAQ (reference sequence). CDR3 nucleotide sequence: TGTGCCAGCAGCCCTTGGACCGCCGGCAATGAGCAGTTCTTC. Encoded protein: CASSPWTAGNEQFF.

CDR3 amino acids: CASRPHLTDTQYF. CDR3 in DNA: TGTGCCAGCAGGCCGCATCTCACAGATACGCAGTATTTT. This chain links TRBV7-9 with TRBJ2-3; D remains ambiguous. The CDR3 is 13 residues long. The germline V gene has CDR1 SEHNR and CDR2 FQNEAQ (reference sequence). V was clipped by 6 bases and J by 2 bases, with 9 bases between them.

The V call is TRBV15, the J call TRBJ2-5; 8 nucleotides match TRBD1. The CDR3 extends over 15 amino acids. V was clipped by 3 bases and J by 4 bases; unmatched bases: 7. Per germline, CDR1 LNHNV and CDR2 YYDKDF (reference sequence). CDR3 DNA sequence: TGTGCCACCAGCAGGGGAGTAGGGACAGGAGAGACCCAGTACTTC. It translates to CATSRGVGTGETQYF.

The chain is built from TRBV2 and TRBJ1-3; the D gene is possibly TRBD1 (5 bases). Germline V gene sequence: CDR1 SNHLY, CDR2 FYNNEI. This CDR3 has 13 residues. The V end lost 8 bases, the J end lost 4 bases, and 12 bases lay between the germline ends. The CDR3 nucleotides read TGTGCCAGCCTCCGGGGGGAGGGAAACACCATATATTTT. Residues: CASLRGEGNTIYF.

V and J are TRBV9 and TRBJ2-3; 7 nucleotides align to TRBD1. The J segment lost 0 bases and the V segment lost 4 bases, leaving 11 bases of the junction unmatched. CDR3 length equals 17 residues. In germline, CDR1 is SGDLS, CDR2 YYNGEE. The CDR3 sequence is CASSLRQGITSTDTQYF. The CDR3 DNA is TGTGCCAGCAGCCTAAGACAGGGCATAACTAGCACAGATACGCAGTATTTT.

The chain uses TRBV6-1 and TRBJ2-7; D gene ambiguous. Germline lookup yields CDR1 MNHNS and CDR2 SASEGT. The V end was cut by 7 bases, the J end by 4 bases, with 11 bases between. This CDR3 region has 12 residues. The CDR3 is CASTAAYYEQYF. CDR3 nucleotides: TGTGCCAGCACCGCCGCCTATTACGAGCAGTACTTC.

This clone was recorded once. One end of the junction does not line up with germline, which may come from a read error. The same CDR3 also results from other DNA sequences found in this sample. This CDR3 is CSVEMRAGNEQYF. The CDR3 DNA sequence: TGCAGCGTTGAGATGAGGGCAGGGAACGAGCAGTACTTT. The chain has TRBV29-1 and TRBJ2-7; TRBD1 or TRBD2 may be the D gene (5 bases each). The CDR3 has 13 residues. Looked up from germline, CDR1 is SQVTM and CDR2 is ANQGSEA.

This clone was seen once. This rearrangement joins TRBV19 to TRBJ1-4; D is possibly TRBD1 (5 bases). Germline CDR1 is LNHDA and CDR2 is SQIVND (reference sequence). V lost 3 bases to trimming and J lost 5 bases, with 13 bases between them. The CDR3 is made up of 15 amino acids. Here the CDR3 DNA reads TGTGCCAGTAGTATGTTGGGGACTGAGAATGAAAAACTGTTTTTT. Protein product: CASSMLGTENEKLFF.

The chain recombines TRBV6-1 with TRBJ2-3; the D is unclear. This CDR3 is 12 amino acids long. Trimming pared 6 bases from V and 5 bases from J, leaving 9 bases between. CDR1 MNHNS and CDR2 SASEGT come from the germline V gene. Here the CDR3 reads CASRGSGDTQYF. The CDR3 region has the DNA TGTGCCAGCAGGGGGTCCGGAGATACGCAGTATTTT.

The V gene is TRBV7-3, the J gene TRBJ1-2; 10 bases are shared with TRBD1. The V segment lost 5 bases and the J segment 6 bases; nucleotides outside the gene matches: 12. Germline loops: CDR1 SGHTA, CDR2 FQGTGA. The CDR3 runs to 16 residues. CDR3 in amino acids: CASSPTYSGTGDGYTF. CDR3 DNA sequence: TGTGCCAGCAGCCCCACATACTCCGGGACAGGGGATGGCTACACCTTC.

This clone appeared once. The V call is TRBV21-1, the J call TRBJ1-2; no DNA check was done on the table's D call, TRBD1. TRBV21-1 is termed a pseudogene. This CDR3 contains 16 residues. CDR3 protein: CASSKWVGRGPYGYTF. CDR3 nucleotide sequence: TGTGCCAGCAGCAAATGGGTGGGCAGGGGCCCCTATGGCTACACCTTC.

This rearrangement joins TRBV6-1 to TRBJ1-2; D is unclear. Germline V gene data show CDR1 as MNHNS and CDR2 as SASEGT. V gave up 2 bases and J gave up 10 bases, with 8 bases separating them. This CDR3 region has 11 residues. CDR3 DNA sequence: TGTGCCAGCAGTGAATATCGGACCTACACCTTC. Translation gives CASSEYRTYTF.

V is TRBV23-1 and J is TRBJ2-5; unclear D gene. TRBV23-1 is reported as an ORF; its role is uncertain. V was pared by 9 bases and J by 5 bases, with 25 bases between. This CDR3 spans 16 amino acids. DNA for the CDR3: TGCGCCAGTGTAAGCAGACCCCATTGTGGCCGTGAGACCCAGTACTTC. Amino acids: CASVSRPHCGRETQYF.

The CDR3 sequence: CASSQGLAGNEQFF. CDR3 DNA: TGCGCCAGCAGCCAGGGACTAGCTGGCAATGAGCAGTTCTTC. The V call is TRBV5-1, the J call TRBJ2-1; 9 nucleotides match TRBD2. Trimming removed 4 bases from V and 6 bases from J; junction bases left unmatched: 5. The germline V gene has CDR1 SGHRS and CDR2 YFSETQ. The CDR3 contains 14 residues. Together with reference TRBV5-1 and TRBJ2-1, the CDR3 gives the full variable domain: KAGVTQTPRYLIKTRGQQVTLSCSPISGHRSVSWYQQTPGQGLQFLFEYFSETQRNKGNFPGRFSGRQFSNSRSEMNVSTLELGDSALYLCASSQGLAGNEQFFGPGTRLTVL.

This sequence joins TRBV19 and TRBJ2-3, with unresolved D. Trimming shortened V by 3 bases and J by 5 bases, and 6 bases separated the two germline ends. Germline V gives CDR1 LNHDA, CDR2 SQIVND (reference sequence). This CDR3 is 12 amino acids long. The CDR3 loop is CASSIRRDTQYF. CDR3 coding DNA: TGTGCCAGTAGTATTCGTCGAGATACGCAGTATTTT. Filled out from reference TRBV19 and TRBJ2-3, the complete variable domain reads DGGITQSPKYLFRKEGQNVTLSCEQNLNHDAMYWYRQDPGQGLRLIYYSQIVNDFQKGDIAEGYSVSREKKESFPLTVTSAQKNPTAFYLCASSIRRDTQYFGPGTRLTVL.

In this sample, this clone turned up once. J is TRBJ1-5 and V is TRBV28; D remains ambiguous. This CDR3 spans 15 amino acids. Germline CDR1 reads MDHEN; CDR2 reads SYDVKM. V lost 3 bases and J 3 bases, leaving 12 bases between the germline ends. For the CDR3, the DNA is TGTGCCAGCAGTTTTCCACCACGCCTCAATCAGCCCCAGCATTTT. Protein: CASSFPPRLNQPQHF.